The clone carrying this T cell receptor beta chain was picked up a small number of times. These data are taken from a study of Graves' ophthalmopathy and Graves' hyperthyroidism. Researchers took RNA transcripts and amplified TCR beta CDR3 regions from them. HTBI-primed RT-PCR formed the first round, and a multiplex PCR formed the second. TCRdb re-derived calls from the multiplex PCR reads in MiXCR, one entry per CDR3 protein. The repertoire holds 450,000 or so distinct CDR3 sequences, with about an eighth as singletons. Germline V gene data show CDR1 as MDHEN and CDR2 as SYDVKM. The CDR3 contains 15 residues. The ends were cut back, 2 bases at V and 7 bases at J, with 14 bases in the middle.

The chain joins TRBV28 to TRBJ2-2, with D hard to call. This sequence was found in a woman in her twenties or thirties with Graves' ophthalmopathy. The sample comprised blood. CDR3 sequence (DNA): TGTGCCAGCAGTTTAGGAAGTGGAGTTAGCGGGGAGCTGTTTTTT. This codes for CASSLGSGVSGELFF.